The 3 T cell receptor beta chains listed next were all sequenced from one sample in a study of blood T cell repertoires in COVID-19. Sequencing used immunoSEQ multiplex PCR; TCRdb keeps in-frame clones, though not all of them. This sample has 25,000 to 35,000 clones; 75% to 90% occur once, and the top ten carry less than 20%. The material sequenced was peripheral blood. These receptors all come from a man in his 70s with active COVID-19.

The chain combines TRBV28 with TRBJ2-7; the match to TRBD1 covers 12 bases. The CDR3 length is 15 residues. Per the germline V gene, CDR1 is MDHEN and CDR2 is SYDVKM. J lost 5 bases, V lost 2 bases, and 4 bases had no gene match. As DNA, the CDR3 is TGTGCCAGCAGTTTAGGAGGGACAGGGGGCCACGAGCAGTACTTC. Translation: CASSLGGTGGHEQYF.

The chain links TRBV5-1 to TRBJ2-7; D is perhaps TRBD1 (6 bases). CDR3 length: 14 amino acids. The germline V and J ends were trimmed by 2 bases and 0 bases, with 9 bases remaining between them. Germline CDR1 reads SGHRS; CDR2 reads YFSETQ. CDR3 amino acids: CASSFRDNSYEQYF. CDR3 DNA sequence: TGCGCCAGCAGCTTTAGGGACAACTCCTACGAGCAGTACTTC.

The CDR3 nucleotides are TGTGCCAGTAGTGCGAGCGGGGGCAGCACAGATACGCAGTATTTT. As protein: CASSASGGSTDTQYF. This chain joins TRBV19 and TRBJ2-3, with 8 bases lining up with TRBD2. The CDR3 has 15 residues. V shed 5 bases and J 0 bases; nucleotides not matched to a gene: 4. Germline CDR1 reads LNHDA; CDR2 reads SQIVND (reference sequence). The variable domain in full, completed from reference TRBV19 and TRBJ2-3, reads DGGITQSPKYLFRKEGQNVTLSCEQNLNHDAMYWYRQDPGQGLRLIYYSQIVNDFQKGDIAEGYSVSREKKESFPLTVTSAQKNPTAFYLCASSASGGSTDTQYFGPGTRLTVL.